The 30 T cell receptor beta chains in this list originate from one sample, sequenced in a study of CD8+ T cells in alopecia areata. Treatment here: oral pan-JAK inhibitor, 5-10 mg twice daily. TCR sequencing used cDNA made by reverse transcription of extracted RNA. Measured with immunoSEQ multiplex PCR; TCRdb has only the in-frame clones, and not every one. The data show approximately 130,000 clones, under 65% seen once. The sequencing here drew on CD4+ T cells sorted from blood, taken at week 4, from a patient treated with tofacitinib. The receptors come from a human donor with alopecia areata.

This clone came up a few times. The chain employs TRBV5-4 and TRBJ2-1; 13 bases line up with TRBD2. The CDR3 is made up of 15 amino acids. Germline values: CDR1 SGHNT, CDR2 YYREEE (reference sequence). V lost 3 bases to trimming and J lost 9 bases; unmatched junction nucleotides: 6. CDR3 region: CASSSTSGRAAEQFF. In nucleotides, the CDR3 is TGTGCCAGCAGCTCAACTAGCGGGAGGGCCGCTGAGCAGTTCTTC.

For this clone: The same CDR3 also results from other DNA sequences found in this sample. Here the CDR3 reads CSARRQETQYF. The CDR3 coding sequence is TGCAGTGCTAGACGGCAAGAGACCCAGTACTTC. V gene TRBV20-1 combines with J gene TRBJ2-5; D not resolved. CDR1 and CDR2 (germline): DFQATT, SNEGSKA (reference sequence). The CDR3 length is 11 residues. The V and J ends lost 2 bases and 2 bases respectively, with 3 bases between them.

The V and J genes are TRBV2 and TRBJ2-4; D remains unclear. The V gene lost 4 bases and the J gene lost 7 bases, with 14 bases spanning the gap. Germline V lookup: CDR1 SNHLY, CDR2 FYNNEI. This CDR3 comprises 14 residues. The CDR3 protein is CASSVLVPFNIQYF. DNA for the CDR3: TGTGCCAGCAGTGTTTTGGTGCCCTTCAACATTCAGTACTTC.

This clone appeared a few times. The genes are TRBV5-1 and TRBJ2-4; TRBD1 matches 9 bases. The V and J ends lost 4 bases and 7 bases, in that order; junction bases with no gene match: 12. The CDR3 length is 16 residues. The germline gives CDR1 SGHRS, CDR2 YFSETQ. CDR3 region: CASSQNTGTGTNIQYF. CDR3 coding DNA: TGCGCCAGCAGCCAAAATACCGGGACAGGGACGAACATTCAGTACTTC.

CDR3 in amino acids: CSAGPGDTDTQYF. For the CDR3, the DNA is TGCAGCGCCGGCCCGGGGGACACAGATACGCAGTATTTT. V usage is TRBV29-1 and J usage is TRBJ2-3; a weak D match, TRBD2 (6 bases). Germline V CDR1 and CDR2: SQVTM, ANQGSEA. The CDR3 contains 13 residues. The V and J ends lost 7 bases and 2 bases respectively, with 13 bases between them.

This clone was recorded a few times. CDR3 bases: TGCGCCAGCAGCTTGGGAGCGGACAGCCAAGAAGAGACCCAGTACTTC. This translates into CASSLGADSQEETQYF. The rearrangement uses TRBV5-1 and TRBJ2-5, with D perhaps TRBD1 (6 bases). In germline, CDR1 is SGHRS, CDR2 YFSETQ. This CDR3 contains 16 residues. The V end lost 0 bases, the J end lost 3 bases, and 15 bases lay between the germline ends.

This rearrangement joins TRBV7-9 to TRBJ1-2; 7 bases map to TRBD1. CDR3 size: 14 residues. Germline V CDR1 and CDR2: SEHNR, FQNEAQ (reference sequence). V trimming: 5 bases; J trimming: 8 bases; junction bases outside the gene matches: 11. CDR3 loop: CASSPSGGSEGYTF. The CDR3 nucleotides read TGTGCCAGCAGCCCCTCAGGGGGTTCGGAGGGCTACACCTTC.

The table lists this clone with a count of one. CDR3 nucleotides: TGTGCCAGCAGTGAGGCAGGCACAGATACGCAGTATTTT. Its protein is CASSEAGTDTQYF. The chain uses TRBV2 and TRBJ2-3; D remains unclear. This CDR3 has 13 residues. Germline V gives CDR1 SNHLY, CDR2 FYNNEI. Trimming stripped 3 bases from V and 1 base from J, with 5 bases between.

The chain recombines TRBV7-6 with TRBJ2-5; TRBD2 agrees at 15 bases. The CDR3 spans 15 residues. Trimming took 4 bases from V and 5 from J; bases not matched to a gene: 2. Per the germline V gene, CDR1 is SGHVS and CDR2 is FNYEAQ. In DNA form, the CDR3 reads TGTGCCAGCAGCTCGGGGACTAGCGGGGGGGAGACCCAGTACTTC. This translates into CASSSGTSGGETQYF. Complete variable domain (other parts from reference TRBV7-6 and TRBJ2-5): GAGVSQSPRYKVTKRGQDVALRCDPISGHVSLYWYRQALGQGPEFLTYFNYEAQQDKSGLPNDRFSAERPEGSISTLTIQRTEQRDSAMYRCASSSGTSGGETQYFGPGTRLLVL.

The chain employs TRBV5-4 and TRBJ2-1; 9 nucleotides line up with TRBD1. Unmatched junction bases numbered 14, after V lost 6 bases and J lost 13 bases. The CDR3 is 14 amino acids. Germline V gene data show CDR1 as SGHNT and CDR2 as YYREEE (reference sequence). CDR3 coding DNA: TGTGCCAGCACAACCGGGACAGGGTCACCGACTCAGTTCTTC. Amino acid sequence: CASTTGTGSPTQFF.

This sequence joins TRBV27 and TRBJ2-7; 8 positions agree with TRBD1. The CDR3 is 15 residues long. Germline CDR1 reads MNHEY; CDR2 reads SMNVEV (reference sequence). V lost 3 bases and J lost 3; bases outside the gene matches: 7. The CDR3, as DNA: TGTGCCAGCAGTTTTTTGGGACAGGCACACTACGAGCAGTACTTC. It codes for CASSFLGQAHYEQYF.

The chain couples TRBV30 to TRBJ2-1, with D tentatively TRBD2 (5 bases). The germline V gene has CDR1 GTSNPN and CDR2 SVGIG (reference sequence). The CDR3 extends over 13 amino acids. The V end was cut by 4 bases, the J end by 5 bases, with 12 bases between. The CDR3 sequence is CAWNQRQDNEQFF. The CDR3 DNA sequence: TGTGCCTGGAACCAGCGGCAGGACAATGAGCAGTTCTTC.

V usage is TRBV7-2 and J usage is TRBJ2-5; maybe TRBD2 (5 bases). V was trimmed by 0 bases and J by 2 bases, leaving 19 bases between them. The germline V gene encodes CDR1 SGHTA and CDR2 FQGNSA. The CDR3 has 18 residues. In nucleotides, the CDR3 is TGTGCCAGCAGCTTAGCCGGGCGCTGGCGGAGGATGCAAGAGACCCAGTACTTC. The encoded protein is CASSLAGRWRRMQETQYF.

This rearrangement joins TRBV29-1 to TRBJ2-1, with 7 positions matching TRBD2. The CDR3 runs 18 residues. V lost 3 bases, J lost 0 bases, and 14 bases stayed unmatched. Germline lookup yields CDR1 SQVTM and CDR2 ANQGSEA. The CDR3 sequence: CSVDWNVVGGSSYNEQFF. For the CDR3, the DNA is TGCAGCGTTGACTGGAACGTAGTGGGCGGGAGCTCCTACAATGAGCAGTTCTTC.

The gene calls are TRBV7-9 and TRBJ1-1; D is possibly TRBD1 (5 bases). The length of the CDR3 is 18 residues. The germline CDR1 and CDR2 sequences are SEHNR and FQNEAQ (reference sequence). Trimming removed 3 bases from V and 4 bases from J, with 24 bases in between. CDR3 amino acids: CASSFIAGTWGRGTEAFF. For the CDR3, the DNA is TGTGCCAGCAGCTTTATCGCCGGGACGTGGGGTCGAGGCACTGAAGCTTTCTTT.

The J gene is TRBJ2-7, the V gene TRBV28; D is unresolved. The CDR3 spans 15 residues. Germline loops: CDR1 MDHEN, CDR2 SYDVKM. The V gene lost 6 bases and the J gene lost 2 bases, with 17 bases spanning the gap. CDR3 sequence: CASRPPVQLTYEQYF. The CDR3 DNA is TGTGCCAGCAGACCCCCAGTACAACTAACCTACGAGCAGTACTTC. The complete variable domain, with remaining parts taken from reference TRBV28 and TRBJ2-7, reads DVKVTQSSRYLVKRTGEKVFLECVQDMDHENMFWYRQDPGLGLRLIYFSYDVKMKEKGDIPEGYSVSREKKERFSLILESASTNQTSMYLCASRPPVQLTYEQYFGPGTRLTVT.

The J gene is TRBJ2-7, the V gene TRBV15, with D uncertain. This CDR3 has 13 residues. From germline, CDR1 is LNHNV and CDR2 YYDKDF (reference sequence). V was cut by 1 base and J by 3 bases, with 7 bases left in between. The CDR3 DNA follows: TGTGCCACCAGCAGAGCCGACAACTACGAGCAGTACTTC. This gives the protein CATSRADNYEQYF.

As DNA, the CDR3 is TGTGCCAGTAGTCCGGACAGGGGGCAGCCCCAGCATTTT. Amino acid sequence: CASSPDRGQPQHF. This chain uses TRBV19 with TRBJ1-5; TRBD1 agrees at 10 bases. J lost 7 bases, V lost 5 bases, and 2 bases had no gene match. The CDR3 spans 13 residues. The germline V gene has CDR1 LNHDA and CDR2 SQIVND (reference sequence).

The chain is built from TRBV10-3 and TRBJ1-5; TRBD1 matches at 9 bases. J gave up 3 bases and V 6 bases, and 6 bases lay outside the gene matches. Per the germline V gene, CDR1 is ENHRY and CDR2 is SYGVKD. This CDR3 has 15 amino acids. CDR3 DNA: TGTGCCATCAGCCGGACAGGGGCGATCAATCAGCCCCAGCATTTT. It yields the protein CAISRTGAINQPQHF.

The rearrangement links TRBV5-1 to TRBJ2-1; D is perhaps TRBD1 (5 bases). CDR1 is SGHRS and CDR2 is YFSETQ in the germline V gene. V lost 4 bases to trimming and J lost 1 base, with 6 bases between them. The CDR3 extends over 13 amino acids. CDR3 residues: CASSRGSYNEQFF. As DNA, the CDR3 is TGCGCCAGCAGCAGGGGTTCCTACAATGAGCAGTTCTTC.

The chain is built from TRBV6-5 and TRBJ2-5; 8 bases agree with TRBD1. CDR3 length: 15 residues. Germline values: CDR1 MNHEY, CDR2 SVGAGI. J was trimmed by 4 bases and V by 6 bases; bases with no gene match: 10. The CDR3 loop is CASRRGTGLRETQYF. The DNA of the CDR3 is TGTGCCAGCAGGAGAGGGACAGGCCTAAGAGAGACCCAGTACTTC.

This clone appeared a single time. The chain employs TRBV9 and TRBJ2-5; possibly TRBD1 for D (6 bases). Trimming took off 4 bases at V and 1 base at J, with 14 bases between the two ends. CDR1 is SGDLS, CDR2 YYNGEE, per germline. The CDR3 contains 15 residues. The CDR3 here is CASSSRDNRQETQYF. DNA of the CDR3: TGTGCCAGCAGCTCCCGGGACAATCGCCAAGAGACCCAGTACTTC.

The rearrangement links TRBV5-1 to TRBJ2-6; 8 bases map to TRBD1. V lost 4 bases, J lost 2 bases, and 5 bases stayed unmatched. Germline lookup yields CDR1 SGHRS and CDR2 YFSETQ. The CDR3 is 16 residues long. CDR3 loop: CASSTDRGAGANVLTF. The DNA of the CDR3 is TGCGCCAGCAGCACCGACAGGGGTGCTGGGGCCAACGTCCTGACTTTC.

This sequence joins TRBV13 and TRBJ2-7, with a weak D call TRBD1 (5 bases). The V gene lost 2 bases and the J gene lost 2 bases, with 13 bases spanning the gap. The CDR3 is 15 amino acids. Germline CDR1 PRHDT, CDR2 FYEKMQ (reference sequence). CDR3 in DNA: TGTGCCAGCAGCTTAAGTCCACAGGAGCCCTACGAGCAGTACTTC. Amino acid sequence: CASSLSPQEPYEQYF.

The chain recombines TRBV29-1 with TRBJ1-2, with a possible D match to TRBD1 (5 bases). With 3 bases removed from V and 3 bases from J, the gap between germline ends came to 14 bases. The germline V gene has CDR1 SQVTM and CDR2 ANQGSEA. CDR3 length: 14 residues. CDR3 in DNA: TGCAGCGTTGACCCCTCGGAGGGGCACTATGGCTACACCTTC. Its translation is CSVDPSEGHYGYTF.

This clone has just a few counts. This chain joins TRBV19 and TRBJ1-5; D perhaps matches TRBD1 (5 bases). This CDR3 contains 15 residues. Germline V gene lookup returns CDR1 LNHDA and CDR2 SQIVND (reference sequence). V lost 2 bases and J lost 2, with 10 bases in between. The CDR3, as DNA: TGTGCCAGTAGTATAACAGGTCCACGCAATCAGCCCCAGCATTTT. Protein: CASSITGPRNQPQHF.

The rearrangement joins TRBV7-2 to TRBJ1-3; unclear D gene. CDR1 and CDR2 from the germline V gene are SGHTA and FQGNSA. This CDR3 is built from 15 residues. V was shortened by 5 bases and J by 0 bases, with 11 bases between the two germline ends. The CDR3 nucleotides are TGTGCCAGCAGCCCCGGACTGAACTCTGGAAACACCATATATTTT. Residues: CASSPGLNSGNTIYF.

This chain uses TRBV29-1 with TRBJ2-7; 8 bases align to TRBD2. Germline assignment: CDR1 SQVTM and CDR2 ANQGSEA. The CDR3 loop spans 14 amino acids. The trim removed 2 bases at V and 6 bases at J, leaving 9 bases unmatched. The CDR3 spells CSVEKGAGVGEQYF. The DNA of the CDR3 is TGCAGCGTTGAAAAGGGAGCGGGAGTGGGCGAGCAGTACTTC.

The J gene is TRBJ2-2, the V gene TRBV30, with 9 bases lining up with TRBD1. This CDR3 has 13 residues. The V gene end was trimmed by 8 bases and the J gene end by 3 bases; junction bases not matched to a gene: 4. CDR1 GTSNPN and CDR2 SVGIG come from the germline V gene (reference sequence). DNA for the CDR3: TGTGCCACCGACAGGGGGGACACCGGGGAGCTGTTTTTT. This translates into CATDRGDTGELFF.

The chain couples TRBV15 to TRBJ2-3; perhaps TRBD2 as D (5 bases). Trimming stripped 1 base from V and 5 bases from J, with 13 bases between. CDR1 is LNHNV and CDR2 is YYDKDF in the germline V gene (reference sequence). The CDR3 is made up of 15 amino acids. In nucleotides, the CDR3 is TGTGCCACCAGCAGAGGAGGGCCCTCGGGAGATACGCAGTATTTT. It encodes CATSRGGPSGDTQYF.